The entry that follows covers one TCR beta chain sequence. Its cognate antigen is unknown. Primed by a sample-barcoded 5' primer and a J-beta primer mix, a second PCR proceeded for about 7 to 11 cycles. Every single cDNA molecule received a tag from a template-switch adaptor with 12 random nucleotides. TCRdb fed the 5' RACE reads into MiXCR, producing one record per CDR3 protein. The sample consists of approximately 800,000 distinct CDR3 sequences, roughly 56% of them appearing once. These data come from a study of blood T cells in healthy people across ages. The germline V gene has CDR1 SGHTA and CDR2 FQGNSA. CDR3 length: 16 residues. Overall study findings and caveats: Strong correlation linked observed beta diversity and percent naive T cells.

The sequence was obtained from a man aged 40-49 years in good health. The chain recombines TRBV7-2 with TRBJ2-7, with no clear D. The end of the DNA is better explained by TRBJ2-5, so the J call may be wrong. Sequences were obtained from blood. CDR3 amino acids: CASSPQERKRRETQYF. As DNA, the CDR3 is TGTGCCAGCAGCCCCCAAGAGCGCAAACGAAGGGAGACCCAGTACTTC.